Below are 22 T cell receptor beta chains sequenced from a single sample in a study of blood T cell repertoires in COVID-19. Measured with immunoSEQ multiplex PCR; TCRdb has only the in-frame clones, and not every one. The data hold tens of thousands of clones, with over 70% observed a single time. The sequencing sample was made of peripheral blood. The receptors come from an elderly man with active or convalescent COVID-19.

This clone appeared once. The chain has TRBV7-2 and TRBJ1-2, with a tentative D call TRBD1 (5 bases). V gave up 0 bases and J gave up 8 bases, with 16 bases separating them. Germline V CDR1 and CDR2: SGHTA, FQGNSA. The CDR3 contains 15 residues. CDR3 in amino acids: CASSLAWMAGHGYTF. The CDR3 coding sequence is TGTGCCAGCAGCTTAGCGTGGATGGCAGGGCACGGCTACACCTTC.

The genes are TRBV6-1 and TRBJ1-1; D unresolved. The CDR3 sequence is 12 residues long. Per the germline V gene, CDR1 is MNHNS and CDR2 is SASEGT. V lost 2 bases to trimming and J lost 11 bases, with 12 bases between them. This chain's CDR3 is CASSEKPHEAFF. In DNA form, the CDR3 reads TGTGCCAGCAGTGAAAAGCCCCATGAGGCTTTCTTT.

V and J are TRBV11-2 and TRBJ1-1; the match to TRBD1 covers 9 bases. The J segment lost 7 bases and the V segment lost 4 bases, leaving 10 bases of the junction unmatched. This CDR3 has 15 residues. Germline V gene data show CDR1 as SGHAT and CDR2 as FQNNGV. The DNA for the CDR3 is TGTGCCAGCAGCTCGGACAGGGGAGCATTTGGTGAAGCTTTCTTT. This translates into CASSSDRGAFGEAFF.

The V and J genes are TRBV25-1 and TRBJ1-1; a possible D gene is TRBD1 (6 bases). This CDR3 is built from 12 residues. V was shortened by 5 bases and J by 7 bases, with 11 bases between the two germline ends. Germline loops: CDR1 MGHDK, CDR2 SYGVNS. The CDR3 spells CASSNLRGEAFF. For the CDR3, the DNA is TGTGCCAGCAGTAACCTCAGGGGTGAAGCTTTCTTT.

The J gene is TRBJ1-2, the V gene TRBV7-2; 8 bases are shared with TRBD1. The CDR3 covers 15 residues. The V gene end was trimmed by 5 bases and the J gene end by 7 bases; junction bases not matched to a gene: 12. Germline CDR1 SGHTA, CDR2 FQGNSA. The CDR3 here is CASSAGGQGIIGYTF. The CDR3 DNA reads as TGTGCCAGCAGCGCCGGCGGACAGGGAATCATTGGCTACACCTTC. The complete variable domain, with remaining parts taken from reference TRBV7-2 and TRBJ1-2, reads GAGVSQSPSNKVTEKGKDVELRCDPISGHTALYWYRQSLGQGLEFLIYFQGNSAPDKSGLPSDRFSAERTGGSVSTLTIQRTQQEDSAVYLCASSAGGQGIIGYTFGSGTRLTVV.

The rearrangement links TRBV6-5 to TRBJ1-5; D may be TRBD1 (6 bases). Germline V gene sequence: CDR1 MNHEY, CDR2 SVGAGI. V lost 2 bases, J lost 7 bases, and 12 bases lay in between. This CDR3 is 14 amino acids long. Here the CDR3 reads CASSYGAGVQPQHF. In DNA, the CDR3 is TGTGCCAGCAGTTACGGGGCAGGGGTCCAGCCCCAGCATTTT.

J is TRBJ1-4 and V is TRBV6-6; TRBD1 is a possible D gene (5 bases). The CDR3 spans 13 residues. V gave up 6 bases and J gave up 7 bases, with 12 bases separating them. Germline V gene lookup returns CDR1 MNHNY and CDR2 SVGAGI (reference sequence). This CDR3 is CASRVTAIEKLFF. In DNA form, the CDR3 reads TGTGCCAGCAGGGTGACAGCGATTGAAAAACTGTTTTTT.

This chain connects TRBV29-1 to TRBJ2-1; the match to TRBD2 covers 10 bases. The CDR3 contains 16 residues. Per germline, CDR1 SQVTM and CDR2 ANQGSEA. J lost 4 bases, V lost 2 bases, and 8 bases had no gene match. For the CDR3, the DNA is TGCAGCGTTGAATCCGGCCAGCGGGGGGGATACAATGAGCAGTTCTTC. This translates into CSVESGQRGGYNEQFF.

The chain links TRBV20-1 to TRBJ2-7; D is unclear. Deletions cut 6 bases from V and 4 bases from J, with 10 bases between. The CDR3 sequence is 11 residues long. CDR1 and CDR2 (germline): DFQATT, SNEGSKA (reference sequence). Here the CDR3 reads CSAPLLYEQYF. DNA for the CDR3: TGCAGTGCCCCCCTCCTATACGAGCAGTACTTC.

The J gene is TRBJ1-3, the V gene TRBV4-3; 8 positions agree with TRBD1. Germline CDR1 LGHNA, CDR2 YSLEER. CDR3 length: 15 residues. Unmatched junction bases numbered 1, after V lost 3 bases and J lost 0 bases. CDR3 nucleotide sequence: TGCGCCAGCAGCCAGGGACAGGTCTCTGGAAACACCATATATTTT. Amino acids: CASSQGQVSGNTIYF.

As DNA, the CDR3 is TGTGCCAGCTGTGGGAAGGTTCAGGGGGAAAAACTGTTTTTT. Its translation: CASCGKVQGEKLFF. The chain employs TRBV27 and TRBJ1-4; a weak D match, TRBD1 (6 bases). The CDR3 runs to 14 residues. CDR1 is MNHEY and CDR2 is SMNVEV in the germline V gene (reference sequence). The germline V and J ends were trimmed by 8 bases and 8 bases, with 18 bases remaining between them.

The chain has TRBV28 and TRBJ1-1, with TRBD1 as a possible D gene (5 bases). V lost 2 bases to trimming and J lost 5 bases, with 15 bases between them. The CDR3 consists of 15 residues. Germline assignment: CDR1 MDHEN and CDR2 SYDVKM. The CDR3 nucleotides read TGTGCCAGCAGTTTAGGGGGAGGAGGACTTACTGAAGCTTTCTTT. It yields the protein CASSLGGGGLTEAFF.

The V gene is TRBV18, the J gene TRBJ2-7, with 7 positions matching TRBD1. CDR3 length: 15 residues. Trimming took 3 bases from V and 6 from J; bases not matched to a gene: 11. The germline V gene has CDR1 KGHSH and CDR2 LQKENI. The CDR3 bases are TGTGCCAGCTCACCGCCCCGGGACAGAACCGTCGAGCAGTACTTC. Translated: CASSPPRDRTVEQYF.

Only a few counts were recorded for this clone. This sequence joins TRBV9 and TRBJ2-7, with no clear D. This CDR3 is built from 11 residues. CDR1 is SGDLS, CDR2 YYNGEE, per germline. The V end was cut by 4 bases, the J end by 6 bases, with 8 bases between. CDR3 bases: TGTGCCAGCAGCTCCACCGGCGAGCAGTACTTC. This translates into CASSSTGEQYF.

This chain links TRBV28 with TRBJ1-5; 8 nucleotides agree with TRBD1. CDR3 length: 12 residues. J gave up 6 bases and V 9 bases, and 4 bases lay outside the gene matches. Germline CDR1 reads MDHEN; CDR2 reads SYDVKM. The DNA of the CDR3 is TGTGCCAGTACAGGGGGTGTTCAGCCCCAGCATTTT. Translation: CASTGGVQPQHF.

There are a few counts of this clone. This rearrangement joins TRBV27 to TRBJ2-7; 7 bases are shared with TRBD1. The CDR3 length is 14 residues. The V gene's germline CDR1 is MNHEY and CDR2 SMNVEV (reference sequence). V gave up 5 bases and J gave up 0 bases; unmatched junction bases: 4. The CDR3 DNA reads as TGTGCCAGCAGTAAGACAGGGAACTCCTACGAGCAGTACTTC. As protein: CASSKTGNSYEQYF.

The V and J genes are TRBV2 and TRBJ1-2; D ambiguous. CDR1 and CDR2 from the germline V gene are SNHLY and FYNNEI. Trimming shortened V by 6 bases and J by 0 bases, and 11 bases separated the two germline ends. CDR3 size: 14 residues. The CDR3 reads CASRSGWANYGYTF. The CDR3 DNA sequence: TGTGCCAGCAGGTCGGGGTGGGCTAACTATGGCTACACCTTC. Looking up the rest from reference TRBV2 and TRBJ1-2 gives the full variable domain: EPEVTQTPSHQVTQMGQEVILRCVPISNHLYFYWYRQILGQKVEFLVSFYNNEISEKSEIFDDQFSVERPDGSNFTLKIRSTKLEDSAMYFCASRSGWANYGYTFGSGTRLTVV.

The J gene is TRBJ2-7, the V gene TRBV30; 13 bases line up with TRBD2. The germline gives CDR1 GTSNPN, CDR2 SVGIG (reference sequence). The V and J ends lost 1 base and 3 bases, in that order; junction bases with no gene match: 3. CDR3 size: 15 residues. CDR3: CAWSAGLAGIYEQYF. For the CDR3, the DNA is TGTGCCTGGAGTGCGGGACTAGCGGGAATCTACGAGCAGTACTTC.

The chain recombines TRBV19 with TRBJ2-6; perhaps TRBD1 as D (5 bases). The V end was cut by 1 base, the J end by 0 bases, with 7 bases between. The CDR3 contains 16 residues. CDR1 and CDR2 from the germline V gene are LNHDA and SQIVND (reference sequence). The CDR3 reads CASSIGQFSGANVLTF. CDR3 in DNA: TGTGCCAGTAGTATAGGACAGTTCTCTGGGGCCAACGTCCTGACTTTC.

This rearrangement joins TRBV2 to TRBJ1-2; D is perhaps TRBD1 (6 bases). Trimming stripped 5 bases from V and 7 bases from J, with 20 bases between. The length of the CDR3 is 15 residues. Germline lookup yields CDR1 SNHLY and CDR2 FYNNEI. CDR3 amino acids: CASSPAGGLKRGYTF. The DNA of the CDR3 is TGTGCCAGCAGTCCGGCGGGGGGGCTCAAACGTGGCTACACCTTC.

The chain has TRBV10-1 and TRBJ2-3; 14 positions match TRBD2. The V segment lost 4 bases and the J segment 4 bases; nucleotides outside the gene matches: 1. The CDR3 loop spans 15 amino acids. CDR1 is WNHNN, CDR2 SYGVQD, per germline (reference sequence). The CDR3 DNA reads TGCGCCAGCAGTGGGGGACTAGCGGGGGCAGATACGCAGTATTTT. Translating it yields CASSGGLAGADTQYF.

This chain joins TRBV9 and TRBJ2-2; 8 bases match TRBD2. J lost 2 bases, V lost 4 bases, and 10 bases had no gene match. This CDR3 spans 17 amino acids. The V gene's germline CDR1 is SGDLS and CDR2 YYNGEE. The CDR3 here is CASSPKGSGANTGELFF. CDR3 DNA: TGTGCCAGCAGCCCCAAAGGTAGCGGGGCTAACACCGGGGAGCTGTTTTTT.